The sequence of this TCR beta chain was determined in a study of blood T cells in healthy people across ages. Whole-study results and caveats: Per-million-T-cell TCR beta diversity fell roughly linearly with age.

CDR3 length: 15 amino acids. Germline-derived CDR1 and CDR2 are MNHEY and SVGAGI. V trimming: 8 bases; J trimming: 0 bases; junction bases outside the gene matches: 6. The use of a sample-barcoded 5' primer and a J-beta primer mix characterized a second PCR of roughly 6 to 12 cycles. With 12 random nucleotides, a template-switch adaptor tagged each individual cDNA molecule. TCRdb reanalysed the 5' RACE reads using MiXCR and keeps one entry per CDR3 protein. The sample yields more than 800,000 distinct CDR3 sequences, around 45% seen once. This clonotype was counted only a few times. Its specificity is unknown. Extraction of total RNA produced a minimum of 6 micrograms from each sample.

J is TRBJ2-3 and V is TRBV6-5, with 9 bases lining up with TRBD2. The sample consisted of blood. The TCR sequence derives from a woman aged 55-69 years in good health. The CDR3 is CASGGRGASTDTQYF. The CDR3 DNA reads as TGTGCCAGCGGCGGGAGGGGGGCTAGCACAGATACGCAGTATTTT.